This T cell receptor beta chain was obtained from a study of control samples from healthy donors and cancer patients. Generated by immunoSEQ multiplex PCR, the TCRdb table keeps only in-frame clones and is missing some. The repertoire holds about 160,000 clones, with just under 95% as singletons. V was cut by 4 bases and J by 4 bases, with 9 bases left in between. The CDR3 has 13 residues. Germline assignment: CDR1 MNHEY and CDR2 SVGAGI. The source material was blood. The clonotype originates from a woman aged 40 to 55 in good health. This chain joins TRBV6-5 and TRBJ2-3; D perhaps matches TRBD1 (5 bases). Here the CDR3 DNA reads TGTGCCAGCAGTTTAGGGGTGGCAGATACGCAGTATTTT. Residues: CASSLGVADTQYF.